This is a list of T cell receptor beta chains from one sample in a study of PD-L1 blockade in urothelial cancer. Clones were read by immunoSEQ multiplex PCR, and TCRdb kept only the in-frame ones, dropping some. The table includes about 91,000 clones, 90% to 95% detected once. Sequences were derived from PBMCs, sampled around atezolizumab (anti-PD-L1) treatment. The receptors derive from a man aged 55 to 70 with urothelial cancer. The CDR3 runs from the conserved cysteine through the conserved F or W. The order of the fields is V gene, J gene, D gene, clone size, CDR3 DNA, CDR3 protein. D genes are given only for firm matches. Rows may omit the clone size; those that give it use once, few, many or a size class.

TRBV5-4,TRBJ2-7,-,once,TGTGCCAGCAGCTTGGAAGGGGGAGTAAACTTTGACGAGCAGTACTTC,CASSLEGGVNFDEQYF
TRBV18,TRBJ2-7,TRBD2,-,TGTGCCAGCTCACCAGGACTAGCGGGAACCTCCTACGAGCAGTACTTC,CASSPGLAGTSYEQYF
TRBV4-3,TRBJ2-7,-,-,TGCGCCAGCAGCCGTGACTTACACTACGAGCAGTACTTC,CASSRDLHYEQYF
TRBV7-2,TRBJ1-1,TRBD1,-,TGTGCCAGCAGCCCTGGGACAGGGCAGGGAGCTTTCTTT,CASSPGTGQGAFF
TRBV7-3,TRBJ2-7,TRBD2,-,TGTGCCAGCACTAGCGGCGGGGGACCCTACGAGCAGTACTTC,CASTSGGGPYEQYF
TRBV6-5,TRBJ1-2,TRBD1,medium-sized,TGTGCCACCGGCGCCCAGGGGGGAGGCTATGGCTACACCTTC,CATGAQGGGYGYTF
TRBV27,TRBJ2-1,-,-,TGTGCCAGCAGTCCGGACTCGAGGGTGTTGTACAATGAGCAGTTCTTC,CASSPDSRVLYNEQFF
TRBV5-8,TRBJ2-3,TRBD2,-,TGTGCCAGCAGCCAACGACGGGGGGTGGCAGATACGCAGTATTTT,CASSQRRGVADTQYF
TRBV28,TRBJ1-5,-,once,TGTGCCAGCAGTGTGGGCCAATATCAGCCCCAGCATTTT,CASSVGQYQPQHF
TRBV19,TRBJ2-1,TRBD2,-,TGTGCCAGTACCTTAGGCGGGGGGGGGCTCTCGTACAATGAGCAGTTCTTC,CASTLGGGGLSYNEQFF
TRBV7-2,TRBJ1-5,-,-,TGTGCCAGCAGCTCCAGCCCCAGCAGGGCCTTGGGGCAGCCCCAGCATTTT,CASSSSPSRALGQPQHF
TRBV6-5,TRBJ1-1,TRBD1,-,TGTGCCAGCAGTTCAGCCACGGGACAGGGGAACACTGAAGCTTTCTTT,CASSSATGQGNTEAFF
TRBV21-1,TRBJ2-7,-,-,TGTGCCAGCAGCAAACTTAGGGAAGGGACCCCCTTGACTAGTGCCTACGAGCAGTACTTC,CASSKLREGTPLTSAYEQYF
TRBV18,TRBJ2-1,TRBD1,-,TGTGCCAGCTCTCAAACGGGACAGGGGAACAATGAGCAGTTCTTC,CASSQTGQGNNEQFF
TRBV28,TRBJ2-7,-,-,TGTGCCAGCAGTTTCGGTACGAAGTACTCCTACGAGCAGTACTTC,CASSFGTKYSYEQYF
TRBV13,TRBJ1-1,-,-,TGTGCCAGCAGCTTAAGTGGCGGTGGGAACACTGAAGCTTTCTTT,CASSLSGGGNTEAFF
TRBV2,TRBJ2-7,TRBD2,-,TGTGCCAGCAGTGAAGGCGGGAGGGCCCCCTACGAGCAGTACTTC,CASSEGGRAPYEQYF
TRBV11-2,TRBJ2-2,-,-,TGTGCCAGCAGCTCCACAGGTTCGAACACCGGGGAGCTGTTTTTT,CASSSTGSNTGELFF
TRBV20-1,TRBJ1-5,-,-,TGCAGTGCTAGTTATGGGGCGCCCCAGCATTTT,CSASYGAPQHF
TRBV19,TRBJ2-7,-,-,TGTGCCAGGCCACACTACGAGCAGTACTTC,CARPHYEQYF
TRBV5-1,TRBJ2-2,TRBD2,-,TGCGCCAGCAGCTTGAGTAGCGGGAGATCCGGGGAGCTGTTTTTT,CASSLSSGRSGELFF
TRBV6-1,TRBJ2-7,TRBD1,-,TGTGCCAGCACCTGGGACAGGAGGAAATACGAGCAGTACTTC,CASTWDRRKYEQYF
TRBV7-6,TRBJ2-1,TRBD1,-,TGTGCCAGCAGGCCGGGACAGACCCCCCATGAGCAGTTCTTC,CASRPGQTPHEQFF
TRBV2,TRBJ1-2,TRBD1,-,TGTGCCAGCAGTGTGGGCCTGGGGACAGCTAACTATGGCTACACCTTC,CASSVGLGTANYGYTF
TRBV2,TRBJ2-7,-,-,TGTGCCAGCAGTGAAGGGGGCGGCTACTATTACGAGCAGTACTTC,CASSEGGGYYYEQYF
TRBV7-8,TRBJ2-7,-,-,TGTGCCAGCAGCTTAGCGGGGAGGCAAAGCTCCTACGAGCAGTACTTC,CASSLAGRQSSYEQYF
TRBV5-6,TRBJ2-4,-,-,TGTGCCAGCAGCTTATGGGGGGATTCGAACATTCAGTACTTC,CASSLWGDSNIQYF
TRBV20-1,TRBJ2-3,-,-,TGCAGTCCCGGGACAGATACGCAGTATTTT,CSPGTDTQYF
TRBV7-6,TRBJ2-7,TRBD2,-,TGTGCCAGCAGCTGGGGACTAGCGGGAGACAATGAGGGGCAGTACTTC,CASSWGLAGDNEGQYF
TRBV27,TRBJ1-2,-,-,TGTGCCAGCACCCCTACCCATGGTACGATGTACTATGGCTACACCTTC,CASTPTHGTMYYGYTF
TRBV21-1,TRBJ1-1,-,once,TGTGCCAGCAGCAAATCGGGATTTGAAGCTTTCTTT,CASSKSGFEAFF
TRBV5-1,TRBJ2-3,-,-,TGCGCCAGCAGCTTGGCCAGGGATACGCAGTATTTT,CASSLARDTQYF
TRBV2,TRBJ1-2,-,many,TGTGCCAGCAGCGTACAGGGTAACTATGGCTACACCTTC,CASSVQGNYGYTF
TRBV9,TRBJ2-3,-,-,TGTGCCAGCAGCGTAGCGCAAGCTTCAGATACGCAGTATTTT,CASSVAQASDTQYF
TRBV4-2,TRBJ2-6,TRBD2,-,TGTGCCAGCAGCCTAGCGGGGACTTCTGGGGCCAACGTCCTGACTTTC,CASSLAGTSGANVLTF
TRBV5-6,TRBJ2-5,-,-,TGTGCCAGCAGCTTGTTTGGCTCAGGGTCGGTTGAGACCCAGTACTTC,CASSLFGSGSVETQYF
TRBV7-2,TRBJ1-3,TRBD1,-,TGTGCCAGCAGCTTAAGGACAGGGGGTGGAAACACCATATATTTT,CASSLRTGGGNTIYF
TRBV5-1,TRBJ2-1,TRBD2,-,TGCGCCAGCAGCACAGGGGGCACTAGCGGGGGTTACAATGAGCAGTTCTTC,CASSTGGTSGGYNEQFF
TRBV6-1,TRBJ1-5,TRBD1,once,TGTGCCAGCAGGGGAGGACAGGGAGGTCAGCCCCAGCATTTT,CASRGGQGGQPQHF
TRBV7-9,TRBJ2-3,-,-,TGTGCCAGCAGCCCCTACCCGCACTCAGATACGCAGTATTTT,CASSPYPHSDTQYF
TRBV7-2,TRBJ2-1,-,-,TGTGCCAGCAGCTTAGGGCGGGGGCGGAACAATGAGCAGTTCTTC,CASSLGRGRNNEQFF
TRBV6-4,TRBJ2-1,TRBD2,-,TGTGCCAGCAGACCCGGGACTAGCGGGGGGGATGAGCAGTTCTTC,CASRPGTSGGDEQFF
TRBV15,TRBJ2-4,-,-,TGTGCCACCAGCAGAGATTCGGCGACAGAACTAGCCAAAAACATTCAGTACTTC,CATSRDSATELAKNIQYF
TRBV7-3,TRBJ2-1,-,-,TGTGCCAGCAGCTTAAACAGTTACAATGAGCAGTTCTTC,CASSLNSYNEQFF
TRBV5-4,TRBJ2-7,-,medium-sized,TGTGCCAGCAGCTTGGGGGTCCGCGCAACTGAGGCCTACGAGCAGTACTTC,CASSLGVRATEAYEQYF
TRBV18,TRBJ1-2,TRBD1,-,TGTGCCAGCTCACTCCGGGACAGTGGCTACACCTTC,CASSLRDSGYTF
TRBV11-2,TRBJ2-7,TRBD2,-,TGTGCCAGCAGCTTAAGTGGGAGGGCCAACGAGCAGTACTTC,CASSLSGRANEQYF
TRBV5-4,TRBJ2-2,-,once,TGTGCCAGCAGCCCTCCCGACTCGGGGACCGGGGAGCTGTTTTTT,CASSPPDSGTGELFF
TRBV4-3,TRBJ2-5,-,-,TGCGCCAGCAGCCAAGCGAGAGGCAGACCCGAGACCCAGTACTTC,CASSQARGRPETQYF
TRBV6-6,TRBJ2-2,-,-,TGTGCCAGCATGGCTCCCCCAGGGGTCGCCGGGGAGCTGTTTTTT,CASMAPPGVAGELFF
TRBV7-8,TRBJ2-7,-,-,TGTGCCAGCAGCTTAGATCCGGGTCTAGCGATCGAGCAGTACTTC,CASSLDPGLAIEQYF
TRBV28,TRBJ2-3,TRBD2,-,TGTGCCAGCAGTCCCCTCAAGAGGAGCGGGGCCACAGATACGCAGTATTTT,CASSPLKRSGATDTQYF
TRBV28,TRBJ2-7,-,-,TGTGCCAGCAGTTTAGGGGGTGGCGGGGGCCTATACGAGCAGTACTTC,CASSLGGGGGLYEQYF
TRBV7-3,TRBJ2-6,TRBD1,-,TGTGCCAGCAGCTCACAGGGGCCTGGGGCCAACGTCCTGACTTTC,CASSSQGPGANVLTF